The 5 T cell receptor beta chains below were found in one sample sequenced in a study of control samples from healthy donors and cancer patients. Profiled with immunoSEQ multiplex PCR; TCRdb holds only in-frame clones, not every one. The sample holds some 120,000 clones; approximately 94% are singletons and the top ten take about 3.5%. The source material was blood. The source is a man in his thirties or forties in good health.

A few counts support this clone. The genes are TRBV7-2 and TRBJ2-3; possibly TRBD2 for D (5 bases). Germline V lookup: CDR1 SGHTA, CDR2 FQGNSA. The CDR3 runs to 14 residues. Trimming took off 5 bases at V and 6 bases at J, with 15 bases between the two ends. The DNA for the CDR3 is TGTGCCAGCAGCCCAGCCACCGGCGGGGATACGCAGTATTTT. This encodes CASSPATGGDTQYF.

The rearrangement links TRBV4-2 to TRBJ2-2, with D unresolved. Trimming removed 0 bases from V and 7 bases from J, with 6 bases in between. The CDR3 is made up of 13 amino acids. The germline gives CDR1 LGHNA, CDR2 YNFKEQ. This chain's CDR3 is CASSQDRGGELFF. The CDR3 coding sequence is TGTGCCAGCAGCCAAGATCGAGGCGGGGAGCTGTTTTTT.

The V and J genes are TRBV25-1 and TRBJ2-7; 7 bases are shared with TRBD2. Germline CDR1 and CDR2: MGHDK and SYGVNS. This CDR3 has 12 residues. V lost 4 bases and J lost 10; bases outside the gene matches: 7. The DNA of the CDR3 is TGTGCCAGCAGTGCGGGGGGACCCTTTCAGTACTTC. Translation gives CASSAGGPFQYF.

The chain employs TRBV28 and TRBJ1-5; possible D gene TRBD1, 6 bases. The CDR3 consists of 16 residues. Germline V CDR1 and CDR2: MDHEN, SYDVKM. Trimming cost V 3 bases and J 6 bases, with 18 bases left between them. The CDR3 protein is CASSFWGRSHAQPQHF. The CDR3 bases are TGTGCCAGCAGTTTCTGGGGGCGGAGTCATGCTCAGCCCCAGCATTTT. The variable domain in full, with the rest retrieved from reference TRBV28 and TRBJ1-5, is DVKVTQSSRYLVKRTGEKVFLECVQDMDHENMFWYRQDPGLGLRLIYFSYDVKMKEKGDIPEGYSVSREKKERFSLILESASTNQTSMYLCASSFWGRSHAQPQHFGDGTRLSIL.

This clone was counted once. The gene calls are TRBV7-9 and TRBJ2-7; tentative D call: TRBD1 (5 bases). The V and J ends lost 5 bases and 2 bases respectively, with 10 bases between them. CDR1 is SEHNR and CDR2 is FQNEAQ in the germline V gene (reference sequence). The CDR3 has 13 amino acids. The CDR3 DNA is TGTGCCAGCAGCGGGGCGACGACCTACGAGCAGTACTTC. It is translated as CASSGATTYEQYF.